A selection of T cell receptor beta chains follows, all from one sample in a study of beta chain features in type 1 diabetes. This table comes from immunoSEQ multiplex PCR, and its TCRdb copy is limited to in-frame clones, with some not included. The sample lists roughly 100,000 clones; around 30% were seen once. Sequences were obtained from central memory CD4+ T cells from blood. The receptors derive from a woman aged 18-29 years with type 1 diabetes. Both conserved end residues are part of each CDR3. D genes are given only for firm matches. Clone sizes are given selectively: once, few, many, or a class where the clone is expanded.

v_gene,abundance,d_gene,j_gene,CDR3aa,CDR3nt
TRBV28,few,TRBD2,TRBJ2-7,CASSTTSGSEQYF,TGTGCCAGCAGCACGACTAGCGGGAGCGAGCAGTACTTC
TRBV5-4,few,.,TRBJ2-1,CASSLDGNEQFF,TGTGCCAGCAGCTTGGACGGGAATGAGCAGTTCTTC
TRBV5-4,.,.,TRBJ1-1,CASSSPLGRMNTEAFF,TGTGCCAGCAGCTCCCCTTTGGGGAGAATGAACACTGAAGCTTTCTTT
TRBV7-7,few,TRBD1,TRBJ2-2,CASSRYRTGLTGELFF,TGTGCCAGCAGCCGATATAGGACAGGGCTCACCGGGGAGCTGTTTTTT
TRBV5-4,.,TRBD2,TRBJ2-2,CASSPGEGNTGELFF,TGTGCCAGCAGCCCCGGGGAGGGTAATACCGGGGAGCTGTTTTTT
TRBV11-3,.,TRBD2,TRBJ2-1,CASSPPLGTSGRPTYNEQFF,TGTGCCAGCAGCCCCCCACTAGGGACTAGCGGAAGGCCCACCTACAATGAGCAGTTCTTC
TRBV7-9,.,TRBD2,TRBJ2-7,CASSLKLAGGIYEQYF,TGTGCCAGCAGCTTAAAACTAGCGGGAGGTATCTACGAGCAGTACTTC
TRBV14,.,.,TRBJ2-5,CASSLAPQETQYF,TGTGCCAGCAGCTTAGCGCCTCAAGAGACCCAGTACTTC
TRBV6-5,.,.,TRBJ1-1,CASSYSRPRTEAFF,TGTGCCAGCAGTTATTCCCGTCCCAGGACTGAAGCTTTCTTT
TRBV5-1,few,.,TRBJ2-1,CASRQGDYDEQFF,TGCGCCAGCAGACAGGGAGATTATGATGAGCAGTTCTTC
TRBV7-2,.,.,TRBJ1-2,CASSPTAGGGYTF,TGTGCCAGCAGCCCGACGGCGGGGGGCGGCTACACCTTC
TRBV6-5,few,.,TRBJ2-7,CASSPSGGRAYEQYF,TGTGCCAGCAGTCCCTCAGGGGGGAGAGCGTACGAGCAGTACTTC
TRBV5-8,once,.,TRBJ2-1,CASRGALRNEQFF,TGTGCCAGCAGGGGAGCCCTAAGAAATGAGCAGTTCTTC
TRBV5-6,.,.,TRBJ2-7,CASSLYPAYEQYF,TGTGCCAGCAGCTTGTACCCAGCCTACGAGCAGTACTTC
TRBV11-2,few,.,TRBJ1-1,CASSRGPAQAFF,TGTGCCAGCAGCCGCGGCCCGGCGCAAGCTTTCTTT
TRBV28,.,TRBD1,TRBJ1-1,CASSPGQGTEAFF,TGTGCCAGCAGTCCGGGACAGGGTACTGAAGCTTTCTTT
TRBV30,.,TRBD2,TRBJ2-3,CAWVSGTSGLTTDTQYF,TGTGCCTGGGTCTCCGGGACTAGCGGACTTACCACAGATACGCAGTATTTT
TRBV28,.,TRBD1,TRBJ1-2,CASSFSGQPYGYTF,TGTGCCAGCAGTTTCTCGGGACAGCCCTATGGCTACACCTTC
TRBV11-2,.,TRBD1,TRBJ1-2,CASSGPTGGGYTF,TGTGCCAGCAGCGGCCCGACAGGGGGTGGCTACACCTTC
TRBV19,few,TRBD1,TRBJ1-5,CASTPGTGNNNQPQHF,TGTGCCAGCACCCCAGGGACAGGTAATAACAATCAGCCCCAGCATTTT
TRBV10-2,.,.,TRBJ2-7,CASSDGQTYEQYF,TGCGCCAGCAGTGACGGACAAACCTACGAGCAGTACTTC
TRBV5-1,.,TRBD2,TRBJ2-7,CASSLWTSGEQYF,TGCGCCAGCAGCCTCTGGACTAGCGGCGAGCAGTACTTC
TRBV6-5,few,.,TRBJ2-3,CASSYYGADTQYF,TGTGCCAGCAGTTACTACGGTGCAGATACGCAGTATTTT
TRBV7-3,.,.,TRBJ1-4,CASSLNGQGNEKLFF,TGTGCCAGCAGCTTAAACGGCCAGGGAAATGAAAAACTGTTTTTT
TRBV21-1,.,.,TRBJ1-5,CASSRFGGGSNQPQHF,.
TRBV19,.,TRBD1,TRBJ1-1,CASSRRQGLDPSEAFF,TGTGCCAGTAGCAGACGACAGGGATTGGACCCATCTGAAGCTTTCTTT
TRBV18,.,TRBD1,TRBJ1-4,CASSPPGQRMEKLFF,TGTGCCAGCTCACCACCGGGACAGAGGATGGAAAAACTGTTTTTT
TRBV7-2,.,TRBD2,TRBJ2-1,CASSFRTSGSNEQFF,TGTGCCAGCAGCTTTCGGACTAGCGGGAGTAATGAGCAGTTCTTC
TRBV5-4,few,.,TRBJ1-1,CASSLIRDTEAFF,TGTGCCAGCAGCCTAATCCGGGACACTGAAGCTTTCTTT
TRBV11-2,.,TRBD2,TRBJ2-2,CASSRTSGRHSGELFF,TGTGCCAGCAGCCGGACTAGCGGGAGGCATAGCGGGGAGCTGTTTTTT
TRBV13,few,TRBD1,TRBJ2-1,CASSQIPGQGYNEQFF,TGTGCCAGCAGCCAAATACCGGGACAGGGTTACAATGAGCAGTTCTTC
TRBV2,once,TRBD2,TRBJ2-7,CASSGGGRLPYEQYF,TGTGCCAGCAGTGGGGGCGGGAGGCTCCCCTACGAGCAGTACTTC
TRBV30,.,.,TRBJ1-5,CAWRTGQISNQPQHF,TGTGCCTGGCGAACAGGACAGATTAGCAATCAGCCCCAGCATTTT
TRBV5-6,.,TRBD2,TRBJ2-2,CASSLGLAGLTNTGELFF,TGTGCCAGCAGCTTGGGACTAGCGGGGCTCACGAACACCGGGGAGCTGTTTTTT
TRBV5-4,.,TRBD1,TRBJ1-1,CASSKDRGWNTEAFF,TGTGCCAGCAGCAAGGACAGGGGCTGGAACACTGAAGCTTTCTTT
TRBV9,few,TRBD2,TRBJ2-1,CASSVGMKRVAGEPAYNEQFF,TGTGCCAGCAGCGTAGGGATGAAGCGAGTAGCGGGAGAACCCGCTTACAATGAGCAGTTCTTC
TRBV7-2,.,TRBD2,TRBJ2-1,CASSLGLAGGRGQFF,TGTGCCAGCAGCCTGGGACTAGCGGGAGGCCGGGGGCAGTTCTTC
TRBV19,.,.,TRBJ2-5,CASSIGSGSYQETQYF,TGTGCCAGTAGTATAGGAAGCGGCTCGTACCAAGAGACCCAGTACTTC
TRBV2,.,TRBD1,TRBJ1-2,CADQGGSSGGYTF,TGTGCCGACCAAGGGGGCTCTTCAGGTGGCTACACCTTC
TRBV7-2,.,.,TRBJ2-1,CASSGAAYNEQFF,TGTGCCAGCAGCGGGGCCGCGTACAATGAGCAGTTCTTC
TRBV30,.,.,TRBJ2-1,CASTGGQNEQFF,TGTGCCTCCACCGGGGGGCAGAATGAGCAGTTCTTC
TRBV4-2,few,.,TRBJ2-2,CASSHVSGMNTGELFF,TGTGCCAGCAGCCATGTTAGCGGAATGAACACCGGGGAGCTGTTTTTT
TRBV29-1,few,.,TRBJ2-1,CSGLLGSLKYNEQFF,TGCAGCGGACTACTAGGCTCCCTTAAATACAATGAGCAGTTCTTC
TRBV5-6,few,TRBD1,TRBJ1-1,CASSLGTGWVGTEAFF,TGTGCCAGCAGCTTAGGGACAGGCTGGGTAGGCACTGAAGCTTTCTTT
TRBV5-1,.,TRBD1,TRBJ2-7,CASSSGTGGYGEQYF,TGCGCCAGCAGCTCAGGGACAGGGGGATACGGGGAGCAGTACTTC
TRBV14,.,TRBD1,TRBJ1-5,CASSGTGNQPQHF,TGTGCCAGCAGCGGGACAGGGAATCAGCCCCAGCATTTT
TRBV6-5,.,TRBD1,TRBJ1-4,CASKQGQGNEKLFF,TGTGCCAGCAAACAGGGGCAGGGAAATGAAAAACTGTTTTTT
TRBV5-1,.,TRBD1,TRBJ2-5,CASSAGQDRETQYF,TGCGCCAGCAGCGCGGGACAGGATCGAGAGACCCAGTACTTC
TRBV5-4,few,TRBD2,TRBJ2-3,CASSFGGRAPDTQYF,TGTGCCAGCAGCTTCGGCGGGAGGGCACCAGATACGCAGTATTTT
TRBV6-6,once,TRBD1,TRBJ2-6,CATTGTGISGANVLTF,TGTGCCACCACCGGGACAGGAATCTCTGGGGCCAACGTCCTGACTTTC